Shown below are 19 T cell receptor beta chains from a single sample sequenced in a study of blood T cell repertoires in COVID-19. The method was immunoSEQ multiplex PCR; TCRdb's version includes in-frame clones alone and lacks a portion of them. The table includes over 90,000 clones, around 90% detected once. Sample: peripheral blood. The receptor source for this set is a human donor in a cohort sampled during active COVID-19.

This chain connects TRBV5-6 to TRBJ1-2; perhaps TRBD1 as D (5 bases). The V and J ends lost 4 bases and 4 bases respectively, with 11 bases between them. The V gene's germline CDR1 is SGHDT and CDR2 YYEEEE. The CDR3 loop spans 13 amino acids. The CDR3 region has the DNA TGTGCCAGCAGCGGTCCGGGGGGCTATGGCTACACCTTC. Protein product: CASSGPGGYGYTF.

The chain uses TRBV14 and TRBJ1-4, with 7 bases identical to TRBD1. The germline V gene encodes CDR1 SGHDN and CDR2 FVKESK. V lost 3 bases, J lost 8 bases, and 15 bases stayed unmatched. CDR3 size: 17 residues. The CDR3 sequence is CASSQKVRGTEREKLFF. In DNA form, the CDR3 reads TGTGCCAGCAGCCAGAAGGTCAGGGGGACGGAGCGGGAAAAACTGTTTTTT.

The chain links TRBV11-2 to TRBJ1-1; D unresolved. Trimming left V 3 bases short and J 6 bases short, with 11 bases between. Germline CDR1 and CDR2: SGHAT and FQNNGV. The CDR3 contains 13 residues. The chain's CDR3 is CASSFMRISEAFF. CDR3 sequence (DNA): TGTGCCAGCAGCTTTATGAGGATTTCTGAAGCTTTCTTT.

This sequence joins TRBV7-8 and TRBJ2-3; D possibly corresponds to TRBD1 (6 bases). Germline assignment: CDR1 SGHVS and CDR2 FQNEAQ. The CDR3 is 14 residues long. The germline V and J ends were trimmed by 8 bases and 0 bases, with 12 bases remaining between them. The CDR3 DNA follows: TGTGCCAGCGACAGGTGGGAGAGCACAGATACGCAGTATTTT. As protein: CASDRWESTDTQYF.

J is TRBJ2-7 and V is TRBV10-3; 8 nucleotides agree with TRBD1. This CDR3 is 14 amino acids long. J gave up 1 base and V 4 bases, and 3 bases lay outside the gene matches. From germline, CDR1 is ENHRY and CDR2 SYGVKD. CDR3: CAISVDRGSYEQYF. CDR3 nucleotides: TGTGCCATCAGTGTCGACAGGGGATCCTACGAGCAGTACTTC.

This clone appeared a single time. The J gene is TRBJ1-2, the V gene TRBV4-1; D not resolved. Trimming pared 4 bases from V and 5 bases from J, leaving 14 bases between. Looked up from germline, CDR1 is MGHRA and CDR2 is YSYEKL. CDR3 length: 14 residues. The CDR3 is CASSRSTGNYGYTF. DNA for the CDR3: TGCGCCAGCAGCCGGAGTACGGGGAATTATGGCTACACCTTC.

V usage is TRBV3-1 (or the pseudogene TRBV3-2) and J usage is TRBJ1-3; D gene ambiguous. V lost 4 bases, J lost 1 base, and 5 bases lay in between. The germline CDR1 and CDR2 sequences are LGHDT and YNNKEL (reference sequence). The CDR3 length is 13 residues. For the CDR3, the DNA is TGTGCCAGCAGCCCTCGTTCTGGAAACACCATATATTTT. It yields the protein CASSPRSGNTIYF.

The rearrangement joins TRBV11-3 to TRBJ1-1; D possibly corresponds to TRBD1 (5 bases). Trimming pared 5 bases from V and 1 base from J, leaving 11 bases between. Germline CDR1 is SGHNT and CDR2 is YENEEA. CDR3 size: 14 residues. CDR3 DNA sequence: TGTGCCAGCAGCACAGGTGGGGAGAACACTGAAGCTTTCTTT. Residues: CASSTGGENTEAFF.

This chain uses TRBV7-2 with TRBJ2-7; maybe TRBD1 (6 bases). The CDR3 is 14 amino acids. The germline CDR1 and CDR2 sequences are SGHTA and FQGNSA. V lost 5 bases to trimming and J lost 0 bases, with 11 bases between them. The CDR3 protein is CASSPRQVSYEQYF. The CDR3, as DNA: TGTGCCAGCAGCCCGCGACAGGTCTCCTACGAGCAGTACTTC. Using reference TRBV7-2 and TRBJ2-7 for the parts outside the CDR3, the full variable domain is GAGVSQSPSNKVTEKGKDVELRCDPISGHTALYWYRQSLGQGLEFLIYFQGNSAPDKSGLPSDRFSAERTGGSVSTLTIQRTQQEDSAVYLCASSPRQVSYEQYFGPGTRLTVT.

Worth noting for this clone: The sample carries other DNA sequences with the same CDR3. The CDR3 nucleotides are TGTGCCAGCAGTCTCTCCAATCAGCCCCAGCATTTT. Amino acid sequence: CASSLSNQPQHF. The genes are TRBV7-2 and TRBJ1-5; D not resolved. Trimming removed 6 bases from V and 3 bases from J, with 6 bases in between. The germline gives CDR1 SGHTA, CDR2 FQGNSA. There are 12 residues in the CDR3.

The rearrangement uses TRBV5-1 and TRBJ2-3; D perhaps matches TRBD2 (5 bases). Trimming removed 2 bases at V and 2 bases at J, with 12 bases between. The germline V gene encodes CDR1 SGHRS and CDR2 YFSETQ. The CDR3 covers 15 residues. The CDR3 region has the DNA TGCGCCAGCAGCTTCAGGAGAGGGATCACAGATACGCAGTATTTT. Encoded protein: CASSFRRGITDTQYF.

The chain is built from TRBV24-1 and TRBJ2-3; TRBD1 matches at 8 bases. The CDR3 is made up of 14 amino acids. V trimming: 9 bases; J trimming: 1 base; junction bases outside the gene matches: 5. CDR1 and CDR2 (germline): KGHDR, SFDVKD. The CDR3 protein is CATEMDRGTDTQYF. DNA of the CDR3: TGTGCCACCGAGATGGACAGGGGCACAGATACGCAGTATTTT.

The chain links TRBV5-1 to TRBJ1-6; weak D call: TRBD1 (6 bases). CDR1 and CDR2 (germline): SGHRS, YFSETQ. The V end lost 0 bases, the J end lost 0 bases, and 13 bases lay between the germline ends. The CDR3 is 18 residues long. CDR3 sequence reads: CASSLVGGQSSYNSPLHF. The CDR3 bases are TGCGCCAGCAGCTTGGTCGGGGGGCAAAGCTCCTATAATTCACCCCTCCACTTT.

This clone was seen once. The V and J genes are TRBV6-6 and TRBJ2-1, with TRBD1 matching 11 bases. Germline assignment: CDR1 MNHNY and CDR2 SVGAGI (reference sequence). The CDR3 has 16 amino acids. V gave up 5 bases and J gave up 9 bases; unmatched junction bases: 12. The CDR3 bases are TGTGCCAGCAGTCCCCCCCGGCGGACAGGGGGCATTGAGCAGTTCTTC. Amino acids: CASSPPRRTGGIEQFF.

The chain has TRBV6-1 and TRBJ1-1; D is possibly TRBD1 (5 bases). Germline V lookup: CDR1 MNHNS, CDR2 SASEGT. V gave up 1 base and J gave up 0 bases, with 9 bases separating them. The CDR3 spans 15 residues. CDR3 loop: CASSEGGAVNTEAFF. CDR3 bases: TGTGCCAGCAGTGAAGGTGGGGCCGTGAACACTGAAGCTTTCTTT.

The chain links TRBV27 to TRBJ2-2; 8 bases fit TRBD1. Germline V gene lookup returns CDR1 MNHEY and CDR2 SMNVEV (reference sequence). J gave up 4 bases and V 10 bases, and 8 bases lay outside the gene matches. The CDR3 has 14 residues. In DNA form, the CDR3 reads TGTGCCACCCGGACAGGGTTGTGCACCGGGGAGCTGTTTTTT. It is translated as CATRTGLCTGELFF.

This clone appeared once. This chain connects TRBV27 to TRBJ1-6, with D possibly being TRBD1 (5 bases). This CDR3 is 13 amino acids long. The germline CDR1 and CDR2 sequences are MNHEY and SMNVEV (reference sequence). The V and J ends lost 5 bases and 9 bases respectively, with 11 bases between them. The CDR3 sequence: CASSLREGSPLHF. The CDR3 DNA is TGTGCCAGCAGTCTCAGGGAGGGTTCACCCCTCCACTTT.

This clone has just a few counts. CDR3 bases: TGTGCCACCAGCAGAGCTTTGAGAGAAGACAGGGGAGAAAAACTGTTTTTT. Its protein product is CATSRALREDRGEKLFF. This chain connects TRBV15 to TRBJ1-4; 8 bases align to TRBD1. This CDR3 has 17 amino acids. Germline V gene data show CDR1 as LNHNV and CDR2 as YYDKDF (reference sequence). The junction had 12 bases not matched to a gene; V was cut back by 1 base and J by 8 bases.

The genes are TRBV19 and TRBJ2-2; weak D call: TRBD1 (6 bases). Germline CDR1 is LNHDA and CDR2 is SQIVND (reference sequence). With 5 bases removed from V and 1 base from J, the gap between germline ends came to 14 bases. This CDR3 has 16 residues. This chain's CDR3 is CASSRRRGMNTGELFF. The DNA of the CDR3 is TGTGCCAGTAGTCGGAGAAGGGGGATGAACACCGGGGAGCTGTTTTTT.